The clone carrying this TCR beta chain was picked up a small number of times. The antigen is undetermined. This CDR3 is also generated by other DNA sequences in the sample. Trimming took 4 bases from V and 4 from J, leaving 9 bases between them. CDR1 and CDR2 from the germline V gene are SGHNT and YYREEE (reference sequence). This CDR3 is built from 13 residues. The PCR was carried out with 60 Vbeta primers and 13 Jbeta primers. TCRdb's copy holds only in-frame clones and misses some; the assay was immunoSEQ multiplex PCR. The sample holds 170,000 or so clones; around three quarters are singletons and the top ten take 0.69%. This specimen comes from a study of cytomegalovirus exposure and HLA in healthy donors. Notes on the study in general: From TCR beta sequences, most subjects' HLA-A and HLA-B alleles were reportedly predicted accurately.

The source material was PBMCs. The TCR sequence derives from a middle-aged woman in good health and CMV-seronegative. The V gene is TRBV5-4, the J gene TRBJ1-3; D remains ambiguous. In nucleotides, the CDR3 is TGTGCCAGCAGCCCGTATTCCGGAAACACCATATATTTT. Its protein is CASSPYSGNTIYF. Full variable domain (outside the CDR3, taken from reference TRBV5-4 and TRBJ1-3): ETGVTQSPTHLIKTRGQQVTLRCSSQSGHNTVSWYQQALGQGPQFIFQYYREEENGRGNFPPRFSGLQFPNYSSELNVNALELDDSALYLCASSPYSGNTIYFGEGSWLTVV.